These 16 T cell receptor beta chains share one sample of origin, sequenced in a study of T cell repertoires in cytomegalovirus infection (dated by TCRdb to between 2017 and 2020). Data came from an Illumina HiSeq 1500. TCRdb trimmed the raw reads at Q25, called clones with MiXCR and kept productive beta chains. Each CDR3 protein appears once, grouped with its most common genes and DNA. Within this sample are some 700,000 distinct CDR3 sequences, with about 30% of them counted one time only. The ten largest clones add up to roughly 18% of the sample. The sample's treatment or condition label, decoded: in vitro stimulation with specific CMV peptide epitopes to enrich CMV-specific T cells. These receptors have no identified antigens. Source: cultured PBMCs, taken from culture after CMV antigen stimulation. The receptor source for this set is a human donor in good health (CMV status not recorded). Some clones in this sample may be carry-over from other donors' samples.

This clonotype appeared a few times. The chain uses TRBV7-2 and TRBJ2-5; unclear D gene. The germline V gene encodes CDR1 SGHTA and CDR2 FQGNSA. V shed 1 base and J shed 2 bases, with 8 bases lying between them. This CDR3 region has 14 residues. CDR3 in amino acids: CASSLGAKQETQYF. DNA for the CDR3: TGTGCCAGCAGCTTAGGGGCGAAACAAGAGACCCAGTACTTC.

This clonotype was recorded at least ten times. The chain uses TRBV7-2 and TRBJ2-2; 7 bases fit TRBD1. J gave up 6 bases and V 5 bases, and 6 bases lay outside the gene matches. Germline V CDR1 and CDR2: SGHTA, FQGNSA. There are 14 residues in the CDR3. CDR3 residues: CASSRDSGAGELFF. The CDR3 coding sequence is TGTGCCAGCAGCCGGGACAGTGGGGCCGGGGAGCTGTTTTTT.

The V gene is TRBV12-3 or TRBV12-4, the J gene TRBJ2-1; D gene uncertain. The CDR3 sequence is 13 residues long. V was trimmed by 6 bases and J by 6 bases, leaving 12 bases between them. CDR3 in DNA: TGTGCCAGCAGCCGCTCTCCGCCCAATGAGCAGTTCTTC. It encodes CASSRSPPNEQFF.

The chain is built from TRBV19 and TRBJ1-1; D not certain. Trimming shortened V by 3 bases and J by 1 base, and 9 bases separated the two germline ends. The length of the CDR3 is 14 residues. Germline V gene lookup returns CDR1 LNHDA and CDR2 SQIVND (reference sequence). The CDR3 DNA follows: TGTGCCAGTAGTATGGCAGCGTGGAACACTGAAGCTTTCTTT. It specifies CASSMAAWNTEAFF.

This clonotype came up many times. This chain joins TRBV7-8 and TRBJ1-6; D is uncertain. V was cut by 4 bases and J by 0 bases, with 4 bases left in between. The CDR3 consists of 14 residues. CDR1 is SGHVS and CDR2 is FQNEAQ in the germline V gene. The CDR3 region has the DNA TGTGCCAGCAGCTGGAGCTCCTATAATTCACCCCTCCACTTT. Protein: CASSWSSYNSPLHF.

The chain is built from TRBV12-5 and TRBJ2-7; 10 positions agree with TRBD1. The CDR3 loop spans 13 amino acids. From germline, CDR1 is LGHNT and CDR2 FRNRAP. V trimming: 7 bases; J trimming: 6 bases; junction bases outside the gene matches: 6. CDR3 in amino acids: CASAGTGVREQYF. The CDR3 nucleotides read TGTGCTAGTGCCGGGACAGGGGTTCGCGAGCAGTACTTC.

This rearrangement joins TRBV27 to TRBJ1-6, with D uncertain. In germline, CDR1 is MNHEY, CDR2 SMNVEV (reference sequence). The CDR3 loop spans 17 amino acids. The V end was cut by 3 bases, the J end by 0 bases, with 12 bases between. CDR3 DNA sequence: TGTGCCAGCAGTTTTTCGGCAGGCTTCTCCTATAATTCACCCCTCCACTTT. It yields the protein CASSFSAGFSYNSPLHF.

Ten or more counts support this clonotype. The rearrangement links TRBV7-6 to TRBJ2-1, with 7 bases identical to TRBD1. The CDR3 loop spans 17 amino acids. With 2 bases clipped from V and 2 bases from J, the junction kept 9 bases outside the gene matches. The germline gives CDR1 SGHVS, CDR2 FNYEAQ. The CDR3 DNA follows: TGTGCCAGCAGCTTAACATACAGGGGACATACCTACAATGAGCAGTTCTTC. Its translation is CASSLTYRGHTYNEQFF.

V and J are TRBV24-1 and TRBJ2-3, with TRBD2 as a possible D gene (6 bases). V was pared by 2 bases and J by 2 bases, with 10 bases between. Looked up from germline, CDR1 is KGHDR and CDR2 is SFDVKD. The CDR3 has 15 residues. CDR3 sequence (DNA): TGTGCCACCAGTGATTGGAGGGCTCCCACAGATACGCAGTATTTT. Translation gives CATSDWRAPTDTQYF.

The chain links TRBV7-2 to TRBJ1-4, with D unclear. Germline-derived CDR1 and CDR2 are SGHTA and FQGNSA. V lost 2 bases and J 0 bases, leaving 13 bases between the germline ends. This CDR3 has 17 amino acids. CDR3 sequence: CASSLRSATATNEKLFF. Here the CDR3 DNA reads TGTGCCAGCAGCTTAAGGTCCGCGACTGCAACTAATGAAAAACTGTTTTTT.

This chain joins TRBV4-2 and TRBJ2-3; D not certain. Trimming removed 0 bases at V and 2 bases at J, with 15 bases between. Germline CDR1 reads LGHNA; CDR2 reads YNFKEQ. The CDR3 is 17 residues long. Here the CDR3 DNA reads TGTGCCAGCAGCCAAGAGGCGCGATACGGGTACACAGATACGCAGTATTTT. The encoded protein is CASSQEARYGYTDTQYF.

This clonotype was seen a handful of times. CDR3 sequence reads: CASSLVLAGGINTGELFF. CDR3 DNA sequence: TGTGCCAGCAGCTTAGTACTAGCGGGAGGGATAAACACCGGGGAGCTGTTTTTT. The genes are TRBV7-8 and TRBJ2-2; 13 bases match TRBD2. V dropped 1 base and J dropped 2; count of bases not matched to a gene: 4. The CDR3 is 18 residues long. The germline V gene has CDR1 SGHVS and CDR2 FQNEAQ.

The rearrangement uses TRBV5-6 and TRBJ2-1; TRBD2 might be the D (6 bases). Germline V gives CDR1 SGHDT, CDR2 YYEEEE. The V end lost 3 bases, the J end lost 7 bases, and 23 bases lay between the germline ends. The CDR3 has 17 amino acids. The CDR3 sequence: CASSSLGHREASNEQFF. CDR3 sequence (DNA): TGTGCCAGCAGCTCTCTGGGCCATAGGGAGGCCAGTAATGAGCAGTTCTTC.

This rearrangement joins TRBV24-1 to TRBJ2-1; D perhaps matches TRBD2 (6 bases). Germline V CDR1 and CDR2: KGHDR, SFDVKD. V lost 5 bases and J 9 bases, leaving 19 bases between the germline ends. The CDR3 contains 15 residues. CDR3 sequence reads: CATSGSGTRASEQFF. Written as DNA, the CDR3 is TGTGCCACCAGTGGGTCCGGGACTCGCGCGAGTGAGCAGTTCTTC.

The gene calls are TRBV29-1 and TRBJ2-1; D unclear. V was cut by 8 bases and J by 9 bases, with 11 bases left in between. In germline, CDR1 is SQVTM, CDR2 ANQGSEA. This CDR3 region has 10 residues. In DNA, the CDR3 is TGCAGCTCCTCTCGGACTGAGCAGTTCTTC. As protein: CSSSRTEQFF.

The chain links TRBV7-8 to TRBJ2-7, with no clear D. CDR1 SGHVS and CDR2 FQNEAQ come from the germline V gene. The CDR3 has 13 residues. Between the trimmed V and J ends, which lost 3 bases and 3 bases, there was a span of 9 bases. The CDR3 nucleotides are TGTGCCAGCAGCTTCCGCCAGGTCTACGAGCAGTACTTC. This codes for CASSFRQVYEQYF.